This is a list of T cell receptor beta chains from one sample in a study of T cells in Graves' hyperthyroidism and ophthalmopathy. MiXCR, run by TCRdb on the multiplex PCR reads, gives a single entry per CDR3 protein. This table holds about 510,000 distinct CDR3 sequences, 46% found once. The sequenced sample was peripheral blood or thyroid tissue (not recorded which). These receptor sequences come from an adult woman with Graves' disease, either hyperthyroidism or ophthalmopathy (not recorded which). The CDR3 runs from the conserved cysteine through the conserved F or W. Each record gives: V gene, J gene, clone size, D gene, CDR3 DNA, CDR3 protein. A D gene is named only where the DNA matches it firmly. Rows may omit the clone size; those that give it use once, few, many or a size class.

>TRBV29-1|TRBJ2-7|.|.
TGCAGCGTTGAGTCTCGGTCCTACGAGCAGTACTTC
CSVESRSYEQYF
>TRBV2|TRBJ1-5|many|.
TGTGCCAGCAGTGATGAGGGCCAAGTGGTTTATAGCAATCAGCCCCAGCATTTT
CASSDEGQVVYSNQPQHF
>TRBV10-3|TRBJ1-5|.|.
TGTGCCATCAGTGAAGGGGGGCCAGACAATCAGCCCCAGCATTTT
CAISEGGPDNQPQHF
>TRBV19|TRBJ1-1|.|.
TGTGCCAGTAGTATGGGACCGACGAACACTGAAGCTTTCTTT
CASSMGPTNTEAFF
>TRBV2|TRBJ2-7|many|.
TGTGCCAGCAGTGAAGCTGGGGGCTTTGGGCCCTACGAGCAGTACTTC
CASSEAGGFGPYEQYF
>TRBV24-1|TRBJ1-6|few|TRBD1
TGTGCCACCAGTGTGAGGACAGGCGGCTCACCCCTCCACTTT
CATSVRTGGSPLHF
>TRBV7-9|TRBJ2-3|many|TRBD2
TGTGCCAACGGGACTACTAGCACAGATACGCAGTATTTT
CANGTTSTDTQYF
>TRBV15|TRBJ2-5|.|TRBD1
TGTGCCACCAGCAGGGAAACACAGGGGCAAGAGACCCAGTGCTTC
CATSRETQGQETQCF
>TRBV2|TRBJ2-7|.|.
TGTGCCAGCTCGGCAGAGTTCTACGAGCAGTACTTC
CASSAEFYEQYF
>TRBV10-3|TRBJ2-7|.|TRBD1
TGTGCCACTAGACAGGGTAACGAGCAGTACTTC
CATRQGNEQYF
>TRBV7-2|TRBJ2-6|few|.
TGTGCCAGCAGCTTACAGGGTGCTGGGGCCAACGTCCTGACTTTC
CASSLQGAGANVLTF
>TRBV29-1|TRBJ2-7|.|TRBD1
TGCAGCGTTGAAGAGGGGACAGGGGTAGGCGAGCAGTACTTC
CSVEEGTGVGEQYF
>TRBV19|TRBJ1-1|.|.
TGTGCCAGTAGCGGGGGCGACACTGAAGCTTTCTTT
CASSGGDTEAFF
>TRBV19|TRBJ1-1|.|.
TGTGCCAGTGCGAGGACAAGCGATGAAGCTTTCTTT
CASARTSDEAFF
>TRBV20-1|TRBJ2-7|few|.
TGCAGTGCTCTAAGCAGGAGCTCCTACGAGCAGTACTTC
CSALSRSSYEQYF
>TRBV2|TRBJ1-5|.|.
TGTGCCAGCAAGCTAGGGCTTACCAATCAGCCCCAGCATTTT
CASKLGLTNQPQHF
>TRBV5-1|TRBJ2-6|.|TRBD1
TGCGCCAGCAGCTTTCCCCGGGACAGGGGGGCCAACGTCCTGACTTTC
CASSFPRDRGANVLTF
>TRBV20-1|TRBJ2-7|many|.
TGCAGTGCTAGATCCCCACTTCGGTCGAGCTCCTACGAGCAGTACTTC
CSARSPLRSSSYEQYF
>TRBV9|TRBJ1-1|few|.
TGTGCCAGCAGCGGTTTCGGTAACACTGAAGCTTTCTTT
CASSGFGNTEAFF
>TRBV29-1|TRBJ2-5|many|TRBD1
TGCAGCGTACAGGGGGGATTGGAGACCCAGTACTTC
CSVQGGLETQYF
>TRBV9|TRBJ1-6|.|TRBD1
TGTGCCAGCAGCGCGGGACAGCTGAATTCACCCCTCCACTTT
CASSAGQLNSPLHF
>TRBV10-3|TRBJ1-6|.|.
TGTGCCATCAGTGGGACTACAGTGGGTTCACCCCTCCACTTT
CAISGTTVGSPLHF
>TRBV5-1|TRBJ2-2|.|.
TGCGCCAGCAGCCCGGGCACGGCAGGTGCCGGGGAGCTGTTTTTT
CASSPGTAGAGELFF
>TRBV4-2|TRBJ1-1|.|.
TGTGCCAGCAGCCAAGAAGTTCAGCGTCATCGTCTGCCTGAAGCTTTCTTT
CASSQEVQRHRLPEAFF
>TRBV15|TRBJ2-7|once|TRBD1
TGTGCCACCAGCAGAGCCGGGACAGGGGCTAATGAGCAGTACTTC
CATSRAGTGANEQYF
>TRBV20-1|TRBJ2-7|.|TRBD2
TGCAGTGCTAGAGGGACTAGCGGGAGGGCAGGGAGTTCCTACGAGCAGTACTTC
CSARGTSGRAGSSYEQYF
>TRBV28|TRBJ1-6|.|.
TGTGCCAGCACTACCAGGGACAACTATTCACCCCTCCACTTT
CASTTRDNYSPLHF
>TRBV29-1|TRBJ2-2|many|.
TGCAGCGGTGGGACGACGAACACCGGGGAGCTGTTTTTT
CSGGTTNTGELFF
>TRBV7-9|TRBJ1-1|many|TRBD1
TGTGCCAGCAGATCGGACAGGGGGGGATGGAACACTGAAGCTTTCTTT
CASRSDRGGWNTEAFF
>TRBV11-2|TRBJ1-1|.|.
TGTGCCAGCAGCTTAGATCTTGGGTTTGGGGGGACTGAAGCTTTCTTT
CASSLDLGFGGTEAFF
>TRBV29-1|TRBJ1-3|.|.
TGCAGCGACGCACAGGGTACTGGAAACACCATATATTTT
CSDAQGTGNTIYF
>TRBV5-1|TRBJ2-7|.|TRBD2
TGCGCCAGCAGCTCCTTAGCGGGAGTGGAAGAGCAGTACTTC
CASSSLAGVEEQYF
>TRBV5-1|TRBJ1-6|many|.
TGTGCCAGCAGCCTAGGGGAGGACTCACCCCTCCACTTT
CASSLGEDSPLHF
>TRBV7-9|TRBJ2-7|many|.
TGTGCCAGCAGCGGATCTGAGAGGGGGGAGCAGTACTTC
CASSGSERGEQYF
>TRBV29-1|TRBJ2-7|.|TRBD1
TGCAGCGTGTGGGACAGCGACGCCTACGAGCAGTACTTC
CSVWDSDAYEQYF
>TRBV6-5|TRBJ1-5|many|TRBD1
TGTGCCAGCAGAAGACAGGGCGGCAATCAGCCCCAGCATTTT
CASRRQGGNQPQHF
>TRBV4-1|TRBJ1-2|.|.
TGCGCCAGCAGCCAAGATATTATTGGCTACACCTTC
CASSQDIIGYTF
>TRBV7-9|TRBJ1-1|many|.
TGTGCCAGCAGCTACAGTCCCCCCACGAGCACTGAAGCTTTCTTT
CASSYSPPTSTEAFF
>TRBV7-9|TRBJ2-5|.|.
TGTGCCAGCAGCTTGCTAGGACAGCACCAAGAGACCCAGTACTTC
CASSLLGQHQETQYF
>TRBV6-1|TRBJ1-3|.|TRBD1
TGTGCCAGCAGTGGGGGGGGAAGGGGGCCTTCTTACAACTCTGGAAACACCATATATTTT
CASSGGGRGPSYNSGNTIYF
>TRBV24-1|TRBJ2-5|.|.
TGTGCCACCAGTGATGTGACAGATCTTGAACCAGAGACCCAGTACTTC
CATSDVTDLEPETQYF
>TRBV18|TRBJ1-5|.|.
TGTGCCAGCTCTACGGGGGGTTGGAATCAGCCCCAGCATTTT
CASSTGGWNQPQHF
>TRBV7-6|TRBJ1-1|.|TRBD1
TGTGCACACCACAGGGGCGCATCCGACACTGAAGCTTTCTTT
CAHHRGASDTEAFF
>TRBV15|TRBJ1-5|once|.
TGTGCCACCAGCCGAGAAGAGGCTCGGCCCCAGCATTTT
CATSREEARPQHF
>TRBV14|TRBJ2-7|.|.
TGTGCCAGCTCGCCCCTGATTTCACAGGCCGAGCAGTACTTC
CASSPLISQAEQYF
>TRBV7-8|TRBJ2-5|once|.
TGTGCTACCGGAACCGCCGGGCAGACCCAGTACTTC
CATGTAGQTQYF
>TRBV3-1|TRBJ1-2|few|.
TGTGCCAGCAGCCCGAACAGGAATGGGGGGGGCTACACCTTC
CASSPNRNGGGYTF
>TRBV10-1|TRBJ2-2|.|TRBD2
TGCGCCAGCAGCCCCGGCCCGACTAGCGCCCGTCGCTCCGGGGAGCTGTTTTTT
CASSPGPTSARRSGELFF
>TRBV19|TRBJ2-2|many|TRBD2
TGTGCCAGTAGGGTTGTTTGGGAGGGGAGACCTACGGAGCTGTTTTTT
CASRVVWEGRPTELFF
>TRBV5-8|TRBJ1-1|many|TRBD1
TGTGCCAGCCGGATTCCGACAGGGGGCGGTAACACTGAAGCTTTCTTT
CASRIPTGGGNTEAFF
>TRBV19|TRBJ1-2|many|.
TGTGCCAGTGGTACGGACAGAACTCTAGGCTACACCTTC
CASGTDRTLGYTF
>TRBV27|TRBJ1-3|.|.
TGTGCCAGCAGTTTATGGCGAGGAAACACCATATATTTT
CASSLWRGNTIYF
>TRBV7-3|TRBJ2-7|many|TRBD2
TGTGCCAGCAGCTACCGAACCGGGACTAGCGGGAGTTACGAGCAGTACTTC
CASSYRTGTSGSYEQYF
>TRBV3-1|TRBJ1-4|.|.
TGTGCCAGCAGCCGTTCTGGGGAAAAACTGTTTTTT
CASSRSGEKLFF
>TRBV20-1|TRBJ2-5|.|TRBD2
TGCAGTGCTAGAGCGGGGGGAGGACGGCAAGAGACCCAGTACTTC
CSARAGGGRQETQYF
>TRBV10-3|TRBJ1-1|many|.
TGTGCCATCAGGGGTTTAGACACTGAAGCTTTCTTT
CAIRGLDTEAFF